What follows are 18 T cell receptor beta chains derived from one specimen sequenced in a study of T cell responses to AZD1222 COVID-19 vaccine. Sequencing was performed with immunoSEQ multiplex PCR; in TCRdb, only in-frame clones are kept and a portion is missing. This table holds under 85,000 clones, over 75% found once. This specimen was peripheral blood, taken 28 days after the second AZD1222 dose. All receptors come from an adult who received the AZD1222 COVID-19 vaccine.

V is TRBV29-1 and J is TRBJ2-3; either TRBD1 or TRBD2 may fit D (5 bases each). Trimming left V 7 bases short and J 2 bases short, with 13 bases between. The CDR3 consists of 13 residues. CDR1 and CDR2 from the germline V gene are SQVTM and ANQGSEA. CDR3 sequence reads: CSGVPGLTDTQYF. The CDR3 nucleotides are TGCAGCGGGGTTCCGGGGCTCACAGATACGCAGTATTTT.

V gene TRBV7-8 combines with J gene TRBJ2-5; D is unresolved. CDR1 SGHVS and CDR2 FQNEAQ come from the germline V gene. Trimming took off 1 base at V and 0 bases at J, with 9 bases between the two ends. The CDR3 has 15 amino acids. The CDR3 nucleotides are TGTGCCAGCAGCTTAGTATTAGGGTACCAAGAGACCCAGTACTTC. Translated, it gives CASSLVLGYQETQYF. Full variable domain (remainder filled in from reference TRBV7-8 and TRBJ2-5): GAGVSQSPRYKVAKRGQDVALRCDPISGHVSLFWYQQALGQGPEFLTYFQNEAQLDKSGLPSDRFFAERPEGSVSTLKIQRTQQEDSAVYLCASSLVLGYQETQYFGPGTRLLVL.

This chain connects TRBV10-1 to TRBJ2-2, with no clear D. The V and J ends lost 5 bases and 6 bases respectively, with 13 bases between them. The CDR3 runs to 14 residues. From germline, CDR1 is WNHNN and CDR2 SYGVQD (reference sequence). CDR3 DNA: TGCGCCAGCAGTTCCGGGCCAGCATCCGGGGAGCTGTTTTTT. Translated, it gives CASSSGPASGELFF.

CDR3 DNA: TGTGCCAGTAGTATACCCAGGATAAACACTGAAGCTTTCTTT. Encoded protein: CASSIPRINTEAFF. The genes are TRBV19 and TRBJ1-1; no reliable D call. Germline V gives CDR1 LNHDA, CDR2 SQIVND (reference sequence). V was trimmed by 2 bases and J by 2 bases, leaving 9 bases between them. This CDR3 region has 14 residues.

A word on this clone: This same CDR3 is encoded by further DNA sequences in the sample. This chain connects TRBV20-1 to TRBJ1-1; perhaps TRBD1 as D (5 bases). Per germline, CDR1 DFQATT and CDR2 SNEGSKA (reference sequence). The CDR3 consists of 13 residues. The V and J ends lost 3 bases and 0 bases respectively, with 8 bases between them. The chain's CDR3 is CSASRGMNTEAFF. DNA of the CDR3: TGCAGTGCTAGTAGGGGTATGAACACTGAAGCTTTCTTT.

In DNA form, the CDR3 reads TGTGCCAGCAGCGCTACACAGGGCTCTGGGGCCAACGTCCTGACTTTC. This codes for CASSATQGSGANVLTF. V and J are TRBV9 and TRBJ2-6; tentatively, D is TRBD1 (6 bases). Trimming shortened V by 3 bases and J by 0 bases, and 10 bases separated the two germline ends. Looked up from germline, CDR1 is SGDLS and CDR2 is YYNGEE. This CDR3 contains 16 residues.

The chain has TRBV15 and TRBJ1-1; D possibly corresponds to TRBD1 (6 bases). The length of the CDR3 is 13 residues. Trimming stripped 0 bases from V and 11 bases from J, with 13 bases between. CDR1 LNHNV and CDR2 YYDKDF come from the germline V gene (reference sequence). The CDR3 bases are TGTGCCACCAGCAGAGATCTAAAGGGGGGGGCTTTCTTT. Translation gives CATSRDLKGGAFF.

The gene calls are TRBV10-3 and TRBJ1-2, with D uncertain. This CDR3 is built from 12 residues. Germline V gene lookup returns CDR1 ENHRY and CDR2 SYGVKD. Trimming removed 4 bases from V and 5 bases from J, with 8 bases in between. The CDR3, as DNA: TGTGCCATCAGTGTTGTGGAGTATGGCTACACCTTC. This sequence encodes CAISVVEYGYTF.

This chain uses TRBV18 with TRBJ1-2; D not resolved. The V end was cut by 2 bases, the J end by 0 bases, with 13 bases between. Looked up from germline, CDR1 is KGHSH and CDR2 is LQKENI. The CDR3 loop spans 16 amino acids. The CDR3 nucleotides read TGTGCCAGCTCACCAAATTCTGGCAGAGCTAACTATGGCTACACCTTC. Its translation: CASSPNSGRANYGYTF. Together with reference TRBV18 and TRBJ1-2, the CDR3 gives the full variable domain: NAGVMQNPRHLVRRRGQEARLRCSPMKGHSHVYWYRQLPEEGLKFMVYLQKENIIDESGMPKERFSAEFPKEGPSILRIQQVVRGDSAAYFCASSPNSGRANYGYTFGSGTRLTVV.

Worth noting for this clone: The sample holds other DNA sequences that translate to the same CDR3. The V and J genes are TRBV29-1 and TRBJ1-4; D may be TRBD1 (5 bases). V shed 4 bases and J shed 11 bases, with 17 bases lying between them. Germline lookup yields CDR1 SQVTM and CDR2 ANQGSEA. This CDR3 comprises 13 residues. CDR3 region: CSVAGQGLEKLFF. CDR3 nucleotide sequence: TGCAGCGTTGCGGGGCAGGGTTTGGAGAAACTGTTTTTT.

This chain joins TRBV2 and TRBJ1-6, with D perhaps TRBD1 (5 bases). This CDR3 spans 13 amino acids. Trimming shortened V by 10 bases and J by 7 bases, and 14 bases separated the two germline ends. Germline CDR1 is SNHLY and CDR2 is FYNNEI. The DNA for the CDR3 is TGTGCCACCGGGACCGTTCTCAATTCACCCCTCCACTTT. Its translation: CATGTVLNSPLHF.

This clone was counted once. The gene calls are TRBV5-1 and TRBJ1-3, with D maybe TRBD1 (6 bases). Trimming left V 0 bases short and J 4 bases short, with 11 bases between. Germline assignment: CDR1 SGHRS and CDR2 YFSETQ. The CDR3 consists of 15 residues. CDR3 sequence reads: CASSLVQGSGNTIYF. The CDR3 DNA reads TGCGCCAGCAGCTTGGTACAGGGATCCGGAAACACCATATATTTT.

The chain combines TRBV10-3 with TRBJ2-2; D is possibly TRBD2 (6 bases). V was trimmed by 6 bases and J by 4 bases, leaving 9 bases between them. The V gene's germline CDR1 is ENHRY and CDR2 SYGVKD. The CDR3 is 13 residues long. The DNA of the CDR3 is TGTGCCATCAGCGGAGGGCTCACCGGGGAGCTGTTTTTT. Translating gives CAISGGLTGELFF.

The CDR3 sequence is CASSPEGFSSPLHF. The CDR3 DNA is TGTGCCAGCTCACCGGAAGGGTTCTCTTCACCCCTCCACTTT. The gene calls are TRBV18 and TRBJ1-6, with D unresolved. This CDR3 has 14 residues. Germline V gene lookup returns CDR1 KGHSH and CDR2 LQKENI. Trimming cost V 3 bases and J 9 bases, with 12 bases left between them.

The CDR3 loop reads CASSVERDSYNSPLHF. In DNA, the CDR3 is TGTGCCAGCAGTGTGGAGAGGGACAGCTATAATTCACCCCTCCACTTT. This chain connects TRBV2 to TRBJ1-6, with TRBD1 identical over 7 bases. V trimming: 4 bases; J trimming: 3 bases; junction bases outside the gene matches: 6. Germline-derived CDR1 and CDR2 are SNHLY and FYNNEI. The CDR3 length is 16 residues.

The chain combines TRBV11-3 with TRBJ1-2, with D maybe TRBD1 (6 bases). Looked up from germline, CDR1 is SGHNT and CDR2 is YENEEA. CDR3 length: 14 residues. V was cut by 2 bases and J by 4 bases, with 11 bases left in between. The CDR3 DNA is TGTGCCAGCAGCTTATCAGGGGTTATCTATGGCTACACCTTC. This codes for CASSLSGVIYGYTF.

On this clone: Other nucleotide sequences from this sample produce the same CDR3. This rearrangement joins TRBV9 to TRBJ1-4; the D is unclear. With 4 bases removed from V and 0 bases from J, the gap between germline ends came to 7 bases. This CDR3 is built from 14 residues. In germline, CDR1 is SGDLS, CDR2 YYNGEE. The CDR3 is CASSLTATNEKLFF. The CDR3 bases are TGTGCCAGCAGCTTGACTGCAACTAATGAAAAACTGTTTTTT.

The chain couples TRBV5-1 to TRBJ2-2; D remains ambiguous. V lost 0 bases and J 0 bases, leaving 9 bases between the germline ends. This CDR3 has 16 amino acids. CDR1 is SGHRS and CDR2 is YFSETQ in the germline V gene. Here the CDR3 DNA reads TGCGCCAGCAGCTTGGCCTTGGTTTCGAACACCGGGGAGCTGTTTTTT. Translation: CASSLALVSNTGELFF. The variable domain in full, completed from reference TRBV5-1 and TRBJ2-2, reads KAGVTQTPRYLIKTRGQQVTLSCSPISGHRSVSWYQQTPGQGLQFLFEYFSETQRNKGNFPGRFSGRQFSNSRSEMNVSTLELGDSALYLCASSLALVSNTGELFFGEGSRLTVL.